The 16 T cell receptor beta chains below were found in one sample sequenced in a study of cytomegalovirus exposure and HLA in healthy donors. Both 60 Vbeta primers and 13 Jbeta primers went into the PCR. The assay was immunoSEQ multiplex PCR, and TCRdb's table has in-frame clones only and misses some. The profile shows approximately 50,000 clones, 81% of them singletons. The sample consisted of PBMCs. These receptors were obtained from a boy younger than 18 in good health and CMV-seropositive.

This chain connects TRBV6-1 to TRBJ1-5; D is undetermined. This CDR3 spans 15 amino acids. CDR1 MNHNS and CDR2 SASEGT come from the germline V gene. The V gene lost 0 bases and the J gene lost 3 bases, with 9 bases spanning the gap. CDR3 sequence reads: CASSEAKRFNQPQHF. Written as DNA, the CDR3 is TGTGCCAGCAGTGAAGCGAAACGGTTCAATCAGCCCCAGCATTTT.

V is TRBV2 and J is TRBJ2-1; D may be TRBD1 (7 bases). This CDR3 spans 14 amino acids. CDR1 and CDR2 (germline): SNHLY, FYNNEI. Trimming took 9 bases from V and 3 from J, leaving 15 bases between them. The CDR3 region is CASGAGGHYNEQFF. In DNA, the CDR3 is TGTGCCAGTGGCGCAGGGGGGCACTACAATGAGCAGTTCTTC.

This chain joins TRBV11-3 and TRBJ2-1; 7 bases match TRBD2. The CDR3 runs to 15 residues. The V and J ends lost 1 base and 5 bases, in that order; junction bases with no gene match: 5. Looked up from germline, CDR1 is SGHNT and CDR2 is YENEEA. The CDR3 spells CASSLGLAEDNEQFF. The CDR3 DNA reads TGTGCCAGCAGCTTAGGGCTAGCGGAAGACAATGAGCAGTTCTTC.

This clone showed up just once. The chain combines TRBV2 with TRBJ1-2; no reliable D call. This CDR3 contains 11 residues. Deletions cut 10 bases from V and 6 bases from J, with 12 bases between. The germline gives CDR1 SNHLY, CDR2 FYNNEI. CDR3 in amino acids: CANRAGDGYTF. The CDR3 nucleotides read TGTGCCAACCGAGCGGGAGATGGCTACACCTTC.

The J gene is TRBJ2-3, the V gene TRBV2; D might be TRBD2 (5 bases). Per the germline V gene, CDR1 is SNHLY and CDR2 is FYNNEI. This CDR3 has 14 amino acids. V lost 9 bases, J lost 0 bases, and 13 bases lay in between. CDR3 in DNA: TGTGCCAGTCTCGATGGCGGGAGCACAGATACGCAGTATTTT. Its protein product is CASLDGGSTDTQYF. Based on the CDR3 plus reference TRBV2 and TRBJ2-3, the full variable domain is EPEVTQTPSHQVTQMGQEVILRCVPISNHLYFYWYRQILGQKVEFLVSFYNNEISEKSEIFDDQFSVERPDGSNFTLKIRSTKLEDSAMYFCASLDGGSTDTQYFGPGTRLTVL.

The genes are TRBV7-9 and TRBJ2-2; a possible D gene is TRBD1 (8 bases). V was trimmed by 5 bases and J by 5 bases, leaving 15 bases between them. CDR1 and CDR2 from the germline V gene are SEHNR and FQNEAQ (reference sequence). The CDR3 length is 15 residues. This chain's CDR3 is CASSRDRGGTGELFF. The CDR3 DNA follows: TGTGCCAGCAGCCGAGACAGGGGAGGGACCGGGGAGCTGTTTTTT. Full variable domain (remainder filled in from reference TRBV7-9 and TRBJ2-2): DTGVSQNPRHKITKRGQNVTFRCDPISEHNRLYWYRQTLGQGPEFLTYFQNEAQLEKSRLLSDRFSAERPKGSFSTLEIQRTEQGDSAMYLCASSRDRGGTGELFFGEGSRLTVL.

The gene calls are TRBV4-2 and TRBJ2-2; 7 positions agree with TRBD2. V lost 0 bases, J lost 6 bases, and 16 bases stayed unmatched. The CDR3 totals 19 residues. The V gene's germline CDR1 is LGHNA and CDR2 YNFKEQ. The CDR3 sequence: CASSQDRLDWAGVAGELFF. CDR3 bases: TGTGCCAGCAGCCAAGATCGGCTGGACTGGGCGGGGGTGGCCGGGGAGCTGTTTTTT.

The table lists this clone with a few counts. The rearrangement links TRBV5-4 to TRBJ2-7; 10 bases line up with TRBD2. From germline, CDR1 is SGHNT and CDR2 YYREEE (reference sequence). This CDR3 has 15 residues. V was clipped by 4 bases and J by 9 bases; unmatched bases: 13. The CDR3 DNA sequence: TGTGCCAGCAGCCAAGCCCAGCGGGGGGGCATCGGGCAGTACTTC. It encodes CASSQAQRGGIGQYF.

This sequence joins TRBV5-6 and TRBJ2-1; D gene unclear. The V and J ends lost 0 bases and 9 bases respectively, with 10 bases between them. The CDR3 is made up of 13 amino acids. Germline V gene lookup returns CDR1 SGHDT and CDR2 YYEEEE. The CDR3 coding sequence is TGTGCCAGCAGCTTGGTAGCCGGGTTTGAGCAGTTCTTC. Translating it yields CASSLVAGFEQFF. Full variable domain (outside the CDR3, taken from reference TRBV5-6 and TRBJ2-1): DAGVTQSPTHLIKTRGQQVTLRCSPKSGHDTVSWYQQALGQGPQFIFQYYEEEERQRGNFPDRFSGHQFPNYSSELNVNALLLGDSALYLCASSLVAGFEQFFGPGTRLTVL.

The chain links TRBV5-6 to TRBJ1-4; unclear D gene. Germline V gene sequence: CDR1 SGHDT, CDR2 YYEEEE. The CDR3 loop spans 14 amino acids. Trimming removed 4 bases at V and 7 bases at J, with 14 bases between. The CDR3 coding sequence is TGTGCCAGCAGCCCCCTGGCGGAGTTTGAAAAACTGTTTTTT. It yields the protein CASSPLAEFEKLFF.

This chain uses TRBV5-1 with TRBJ2-3; 14 bases fit TRBD2. Germline V gene sequence: CDR1 SGHRS, CDR2 YFSETQ. The CDR3 consists of 17 residues. The V gene end was trimmed by 0 bases and the J gene end by 6 bases; junction bases not matched to a gene: 6. This chain's CDR3 is CASSLGTSGGTPDTQYF. The DNA of the CDR3 is TGCGCCAGCAGCTTGGGGACTAGCGGGGGGACTCCCGATACGCAGTATTTT.

V and J are TRBV7-9 and TRBJ2-6; TRBD1 aligns across 7 bases. In germline, CDR1 is SEHNR, CDR2 FQNEAQ (reference sequence). The CDR3 runs to 18 residues. With V trimmed by 1 base and J by 4 bases, 10 bases remained unmatched. CDR3 coding DNA: TGTGCCAGCAGCTTAGGGTGGGGACAGATACAGGGGGCCAACGTCCTGACTTTC. It translates to CASSLGWGQIQGANVLTF.

The chain uses TRBV4-1 and TRBJ1-2; TRBD1 is a possible D gene (5 bases). The CDR3 totals 13 residues. Germline V gene sequence: CDR1 MGHRA, CDR2 YSYEKL. Between the trimmed V and J ends, which lost 0 bases and 8 bases, there was a span of 10 bases. Here the CDR3 reads CASSQEGQGGYTF. The CDR3 DNA follows: TGCGCCAGCAGCCAAGAGGGCCAGGGAGGCTACACCTTC.

This chain uses TRBV4-1 with TRBJ2-7; D gene ambiguous. Trimming removed 1 base from V and 2 bases from J, with 9 bases in between. CDR3 length: 14 amino acids. CDR1 and CDR2 (germline): MGHRA, YSYEKL. The CDR3 sequence is CASSQGSLAYEQYF. CDR3 in DNA: TGCGCCAGCAGCCAAGGGTCACTGGCCTACGAGCAGTACTTC.

This CDR3 is CASSRSGEKLFF. DNA of the CDR3: TGTGCCAGCAGCCGGTCGGGTGAAAAACTGTTTTTT. The V and J genes are TRBV14 and TRBJ1-4; D remains unclear. Germline assignment: CDR1 SGHDN and CDR2 FVKESK. V was pared by 4 bases and J by 7 bases, with 7 bases between. The CDR3 is 12 amino acids.

The CDR3 reads CASSLHEEASEAFF. For the CDR3, the DNA is TGTGCCAGCAGCTTACACGAGGAGGCAAGTGAAGCTTTCTTT. The chain recombines TRBV7-9 with TRBJ1-1; D gene ambiguous. The ends were cut back, 2 bases at V and 7 bases at J, with 14 bases in the middle. The CDR3 runs 14 residues. Looked up from germline, CDR1 is SEHNR and CDR2 is FQNEAQ (reference sequence).